One sample yielded the 17 T cell receptor beta chains listed below, sequenced in a study of shared clonotypes between healthy human individuals. This table comes from immunoSEQ multiplex PCR, and its TCRdb copy is limited to in-frame clones, with some not included. Among approximately 2,300,000 clones listed, roughly 90% were seen once. Sequenced material: naive CD4+ T cells from PBMCs. The subset was: CD45RA+ positively selected. The receptor set was obtained from a young man in good health. Some clones in this sample may be carry-over from other donors' samples.

This chain links TRBV28 with TRBJ2-4; no firm D call. V shed 6 bases and J shed 0 bases, with 12 bases lying between them. Germline CDR1 is MDHEN and CDR2 is SYDVKM. The CDR3 consists of 15 residues. CDR3 DNA sequence: TGTGCCAGCAGGAGAACTAATACAGCCAAAAACATTCAGTACTTC. As protein: CASRRTNTAKNIQYF. Full variable domain (rest looked up from reference TRBV28 and TRBJ2-4): DVKVTQSSRYLVKRTGEKVFLECVQDMDHENMFWYRQDPGLGLRLIYFSYDVKMKEKGDIPEGYSVSREKKERFSLILESASTNQTSMYLCASRRTNTAKNIQYFGAGTRLSVL.

The chain couples TRBV27 to TRBJ2-2; 13 bases fit TRBD2. Trimming took 2 bases from V and 5 from J; bases not matched to a gene: 5. Germline V gene data show CDR1 as MNHEY and CDR2 as SMNVEV (reference sequence). The CDR3 extends over 17 amino acids. The CDR3 DNA reads as TGTGCCAGCAGTTTAGGTGGACTAGCGGGAGAAACCGGGGAGCTGTTTTTT. The encoded protein is CASSLGGLAGETGELFF.

V usage is TRBV28 and J usage is TRBJ1-5; TRBD1 aligns across 8 bases. The CDR3 is 15 amino acids. The germline V gene encodes CDR1 MDHEN and CDR2 SYDVKM. The V and J ends lost 4 bases and 4 bases, in that order; junction bases with no gene match: 6. The DNA of the CDR3 is TGTGCCAGCAGTTCTTCCGGGACAGGTAATCAGCCCCAGCATTTT. Its translation: CASSSSGTGNQPQHF.

This clone occurred once. The CDR3 loop reads CASSLGGDNEQFF. The DNA of the CDR3 is TGTGCCAGCAGTCTGGGGGGCGACAATGAGCAGTTCTTC. V gene TRBV2 combines with J gene TRBJ2-1; D tentatively fits TRBD1 or TRBD2 (6 bases each). V was trimmed by 5 bases and J by 5 bases, leaving 10 bases between them. The V gene's germline CDR1 is SNHLY and CDR2 FYNNEI. CDR3 length: 13 residues.

A word on this clone: A junction end diverges from the germline sequence, so it may reflect a read error. V and J are TRBV7-8 and TRBJ1-1, with TRBD1 as a possible D gene (6 bases). The CDR3 is 16 residues long. Germline assignment: CDR1 SGHVS and CDR2 FQNEAQ. The CDR3 sequence is CASSLASLQGNIEAFF. Written as DNA, the CDR3 is TGTGCCAGCAGCTTAGCGTCGTTACAGGGAAACATTGAAGCTTTCTTT.

The chain joins TRBV27 to TRBJ2-7; D remains ambiguous. V lost 0 bases, J lost 3 bases, and 12 bases lay in between. Germline V lookup: CDR1 MNHEY, CDR2 SMNVEV (reference sequence). The CDR3 is made up of 15 amino acids. CDR3: CASSLSFLGYYEQYF. The CDR3 bases are TGTGCCAGCAGTTTATCGTTCCTTGGGTACTACGAGCAGTACTTC.

In the case of this clone: The sample contains more than one DNA sequence encoding this CDR3. This sequence joins TRBV9 and TRBJ2-3; D unresolved. Germline values: CDR1 SGDLS, CDR2 YYNGEE. Trimming took off 0 bases at V and 3 bases at J, with 5 bases between the two ends. The length of the CDR3 is 13 residues. CDR3 DNA: TGTGCCAGCAGCGTAGTAGGGACAGATACGCAGTATTTT. This encodes CASSVVGTDTQYF.

For this clone: The sample carries other DNA sequences with the same CDR3. The rearrangement uses TRBV5-1 and TRBJ1-1; weak D call: TRBD1 (5 bases). The germline CDR1 and CDR2 sequences are SGHRS and YFSETQ. The CDR3 has 15 residues. Deletions cut 4 bases from V and 0 bases from J, with 13 bases between. CDR3 sequence: CASSPGRIMNTEAFF. The CDR3, as DNA: TGCGCCAGCAGCCCAGGGAGAATTATGAACACTGAAGCTTTCTTT. Using reference TRBV5-1 and TRBJ1-1 for the parts outside the CDR3, the full variable domain is KAGVTQTPRYLIKTRGQQVTLSCSPISGHRSVSWYQQTPGQGLQFLFEYFSETQRNKGNFPGRFSGRQFSNSRSEMNVSTLELGDSALYLCASSPGRIMNTEAFFGQGTRLTVV.

The chain recombines TRBV7-2 with TRBJ1-4; 7 nucleotides agree with TRBD1. Germline CDR1 and CDR2: SGHTA and FQGNSA. The ends lost 5 bases at V and 2 bases at J; junction bases unmatched: 5. The CDR3 runs 15 residues. The CDR3 nucleotides read TGTGCCAGCAGCAGACGGGACAGCACTAATGAAAAACTGTTTTTT. Its translation is CASSRRDSTNEKLFF.

The chain recombines TRBV2 with TRBJ1-5, with a possible D match to TRBD1 (6 bases). Germline loops: CDR1 SNHLY, CDR2 FYNNEI. CDR3 length: 14 amino acids. Trimming left V 2 bases short and J 4 bases short, with 9 bases between. The CDR3 loop reads CASSELQGNQPQHF. CDR3 nucleotide sequence: TGTGCCAGCAGTGAACTACAGGGAAATCAGCCCCAGCATTTT.

This chain links TRBV15 with TRBJ2-7, with TRBD2 matching over 12 bases. The CDR3 loop spans 18 amino acids. The V gene end was trimmed by 0 bases and the J gene end by 4 bases; junction bases not matched to a gene: 10. Per germline, CDR1 LNHNV and CDR2 YYDKDF (reference sequence). In DNA form, the CDR3 reads TGTGCCACCAGCAGAGAATTCAGACTAGCGGGAGCACCTTACGAGCAGTACTTC. Its protein is CATSREFRLAGAPYEQYF. The entire variable domain, with the rest obtained from reference TRBV15 and TRBJ2-7, is as follows: DAMVIQNPRYQVTQFGKPVTLSCSQTLNHNVMYWYQQKSSQAPKLLFHYYDKDFNNEADTPDNFQSRRPNTSFCFLDIRSPGLGDTAMYLCATSREFRLAGAPYEQYFGPGTRLTVT.

This sequence joins TRBV2 and TRBJ1-5; D is undetermined. CDR1 and CDR2 from the germline V gene are SNHLY and FYNNEI. The CDR3 totals 15 residues. The V end was cut by 7 bases, the J end by 1 base, with 14 bases between. The CDR3 sequence: CASMRWRDSNQPQHF. CDR3 in DNA: TGTGCCAGCATGAGGTGGAGAGACAGCAATCAGCCCCAGCATTTT.

This sequence joins TRBV9 and TRBJ2-5; D gene ambiguous. The CDR3 extends over 13 amino acids. Trimming left V 1 base short and J 5 bases short, with 9 bases between. The germline V gene encodes CDR1 SGDLS and CDR2 YYNGEE. CDR3 bases: TGTGCCAGCAGCGTATCCACAAGGGAGACCCAGTACTTC. Amino acids: CASSVSTRETQYF.

The chain couples TRBV6-1 to TRBJ1-1, with D maybe TRBD1 (5 bases). V was trimmed by 3 bases and J by 6 bases, leaving 8 bases between them. This CDR3 spans 12 amino acids. CDR1 and CDR2 (germline): MNHNS, SASEGT. CDR3 sequence (DNA): TGTGCCAGCAGTGATAGAGGGGCTGAAGCTTTCTTT. This sequence encodes CASSDRGAEAFF.

This clone showed up just a few times. The chain combines TRBV2 with TRBJ2-5, with D uncertain. The V gene's germline CDR1 is SNHLY and CDR2 FYNNEI. V lost 8 bases and J lost 7, with 8 bases in between. CDR3 length equals 10 residues. Here the CDR3 reads CASGWPTQYF. CDR3 coding DNA: TGTGCCAGCGGCTGGCCGACCCAGTACTTC. Variable domain in full (rest from reference TRBV2 and TRBJ2-5): EPEVTQTPSHQVTQMGQEVILRCVPISNHLYFYWYRQILGQKVEFLVSFYNNEISEKSEIFDDQFSVERPDGSNFTLKIRSTKLEDSAMYFCASGWPTQYFGPGTRLLVL.

The V gene is TRBV29-1, the J gene TRBJ2-3; 12 bases agree with TRBD2. V shed 7 bases and J 1 base; nucleotides not matched to a gene: 3. CDR1 and CDR2 from the germline V gene are SQVTM and ANQGSEA. The CDR3 covers 14 residues. The CDR3 region has the DNA TGCAGCGGCCGACTAGCGGGAGGCACAGATACGCAGTATTTT. This encodes CSGRLAGGTDTQYF.

The genes are TRBV9 and TRBJ2-3, with 14 bases lining up with TRBD2. Germline V gene lookup returns CDR1 SGDLS and CDR2 YYNGEE. The ends lost 3 bases at V and 4 bases at J; junction bases unmatched: 7. The CDR3 has 17 residues. CDR3 bases: TGTGCCAGCAGCGCGGGGGGACTAGCGGGAGTGGCAGATACGCAGTATTTT. It encodes CASSAGGLAGVADTQYF.